Listed here are 22 T cell receptor beta chains from one sample, sequenced in a study of CD8 T cell repertoires and HIV-1 epitope variants (dated by TCRdb to the early 2020s). These receptors' antigens are unknown. The method behind the library was the immunoSEQ multiplex PCR assay. Held by TCRdb, this immuneACCESS table contains in-frame sequences only and omits some clones. Under half of the omission traces to an unresolved V gene where checked; the cause of the rest is unknown. The sample records over 4,000 clones, roughly two thirds of which are singletons. Roughly 43% of the sample belongs to the ten largest clones. Sequenced input: cultured CD8+ T cells derived from PBMCs. The receptors were sampled from a male donor with HIV.

This clone came up a few times. This chain uses TRBV28 with TRBJ1-1; D perhaps matches TRBD1 (6 bases). This CDR3 region has 15 residues. From germline, CDR1 is MDHEN and CDR2 SYDVKM. V lost 3 bases to trimming and J lost 3 bases, with 14 bases between them. In DNA, the CDR3 is TGTGCCAGCAGTTTTCAGGGGCAGAAGGACACTGAAGCTTTCTTT. It specifies CASSFQGQKDTEAFF.

This clone was seen more than once but under ten times. V and J are TRBV28 and TRBJ2-7; D unresolved. Trimming removed 2 bases from V and 4 bases from J, with 9 bases in between. The CDR3 totals 13 residues. CDR1 and CDR2 from the germline V gene are MDHEN and SYDVKM. In DNA, the CDR3 is TGTGCCAGCAGTTTACTGCCCAGGTACGAGCAGTACTTC. Translated, it gives CASSLLPRYEQYF.

This rearrangement joins TRBV7-9 to TRBJ1-4; the match to TRBD1 covers 8 bases. Trimming removed 4 bases from V and 5 bases from J; junction bases left unmatched: 6. From germline, CDR1 is SEHNR and CDR2 FQNEAQ (reference sequence). This CDR3 has 15 residues. DNA for the CDR3: TGTGCCAGCAGCTCGGAGGACAGGGACAATGAAAAACTGTTTTTT. It yields the protein CASSSEDRDNEKLFF.

The chain joins TRBV4-3 to TRBJ1-5, with TRBD1 matching over 7 bases. The germline V gene encodes CDR1 LGHNA and CDR2 YSLEER. The junction had 5 bases not matched to a gene; V was cut back by 1 base and J by 11 bases. The CDR3 loop spans 13 amino acids. The CDR3 nucleotides are TGCGCCAGCAGCCAAGTTCAGGGGGAGTCCCAGCATTTT. Translating gives CASSQVQGESQHF.

The CDR3 DNA follows: TGTGCCAGCAGCTCCTTACTAGCTAGCGAGCAGTTCTTC. Its translation is CASSSLLASEQFF. The V and J genes are TRBV11-3 and TRBJ2-1, with D possibly being TRBD2 (6 bases). The germline V gene has CDR1 SGHNT and CDR2 YENEEA. The V and J ends lost 4 bases and 10 bases respectively, with 14 bases between them. The CDR3 covers 13 residues.

The chain has TRBV7-2 and TRBJ2-3; 16 positions match TRBD2. This CDR3 is 17 amino acids long. V dropped 3 bases and J dropped 2; count of bases not matched to a gene: 2. Looked up from germline, CDR1 is SGHTA and CDR2 is FQGNSA. CDR3 region: CASSLGLAGGPTDTQYF. DNA for the CDR3: TGTGCCAGCAGCTTGGGACTAGCGGGAGGGCCCACAGATACGCAGTATTTT. Full variable domain (missing parts from reference TRBV7-2 and TRBJ2-3): GAGVSQSPSNKVTEKGKDVELRCDPISGHTALYWYRQSLGQGLEFLIYFQGNSAPDKSGLPSDRFSAERTGGSVSTLTIQRTQQEDSAVYLCASSLGLAGGPTDTQYFGPGTRLTVL.

The J gene is TRBJ1-5, the V gene TRBV28; D is unclear. The CDR3 runs 13 residues. V was cut by 2 bases and J by 11 bases, with 13 bases left in between. Germline CDR1 MDHEN, CDR2 SYDVKM. CDR3 protein: CASSLVDLRAQHF. CDR3 coding DNA: TGTGCCAGCAGTTTAGTGGATCTTAGGGCCCAGCATTTT.

This clone has only a few counts. This chain uses TRBV7-9 with TRBJ2-1; TRBD2 agrees at 10 bases. CDR3 length: 17 residues. From germline, CDR1 is SEHNR and CDR2 FQNEAQ (reference sequence). The ends lost 2 bases at V and 0 bases at J; junction bases unmatched: 4. The CDR3 spells CASSLIAGGGSYNEQFF. DNA of the CDR3: TGTGCCAGCAGCTTAATAGCGGGGGGTGGCTCCTACAATGAGCAGTTCTTC.

The V call is TRBV28, the J call TRBJ1-5; no clear D gene. The CDR3 is made up of 14 amino acids. V was pared by 2 bases and J by 6 bases, with 11 bases between. Germline CDR1 is MDHEN and CDR2 is SYDVKM. CDR3 region: CASSLESGIQPQHF. The CDR3 nucleotides are TGTGCCAGCAGTTTAGAAAGTGGGATTCAGCCCCAGCATTTT.

The chain has TRBV30 and TRBJ1-5, with TRBD1 as a possible D gene (5 bases). V gave up 2 bases and J gave up 5 bases, with 10 bases separating them. The CDR3 consists of 13 residues. CDR1 and CDR2 from the germline V gene are GTSNPN and SVGIG (reference sequence). CDR3 sequence: CAWSPRGDQPQHF. The CDR3 bases are TGTGCCTGGAGTCCCCGGGGGGATCAGCCCCAGCATTTT.

The CDR3 is CASSAEQGNYGYTF. Here the CDR3 DNA reads TGCGCCAGCAGCGCCGAACAGGGAAACTATGGCTACACCTTC. This chain joins TRBV5-1 and TRBJ1-2, with D possibly TRBD1 on 6 matching bases. V lost 4 bases, J lost 2 bases, and 12 bases lay in between. CDR3 size: 14 residues. The germline V gene has CDR1 SGHRS and CDR2 YFSETQ.

The rearrangement joins TRBV2 to TRBJ2-1, with 8 positions matching TRBD1. The CDR3 length is 13 residues. Germline V gene lookup returns CDR1 SNHLY and CDR2 FYNNEI. V was pared by 8 bases and J by 7 bases, with 7 bases of the junction left unmatched. CDR3: CASGQGAHNEQFF. The CDR3 coding sequence is TGTGCCAGCGGGCAGGGGGCGCATAATGAGCAGTTCTTC.

This rearrangement joins TRBV5-1 to TRBJ2-7, with D perhaps matching TRBD2 (5 bases). This CDR3 is 14 amino acids long. Trimming left V 6 bases short and J 5 bases short, with 18 bases between. The V gene's germline CDR1 is SGHRS and CDR2 YFSETQ. The CDR3, as DNA: TGCGCCAGCAACCCCTCGGGGTTCCGGGACGAGCAGTACTTC. Protein: CASNPSGFRDEQYF.

In this sample, this clone turned up a few times. CDR3 DNA: TGTGCCCTTCGGACAGGGAACACCGGGGAGCTGTTTTTT. This sequence encodes CALRTGNTGELFF. The V gene is TRBV28, the J gene TRBJ2-2; TRBD1 agrees at 7 bases. The germline V gene has CDR1 MDHEN and CDR2 SYDVKM. The CDR3 is 13 residues long. V lost 11 bases, J lost 1 base, and 4 bases stayed unmatched.

The table lists this clone with a few counts. This rearrangement joins TRBV30 to TRBJ1-1, with D possibly being TRBD1 (6 bases). This CDR3 contains 13 residues. CDR1 is GTSNPN, CDR2 SVGIG, per germline (reference sequence). V lost 5 bases and J lost 1, with 11 bases in between. Written as DNA, the CDR3 is TGTGCCTGGGCCGTACAGGGGAACACTGAAGCTTTCTTT. Protein sequence: CAWAVQGNTEAFF.

J is TRBJ2-2 and V is TRBV2; D possibly corresponds to TRBD1 (6 bases). CDR3 length equals 14 residues. Germline CDR1 SNHLY, CDR2 FYNNEI. V was trimmed by 3 bases and J by 1 base, leaving 6 bases between them. CDR3 in DNA: TGTGCCAGCAGTGACAGGGGGAACACCGGGGAGCTGTTTTTT. Translating it yields CASSDRGNTGELFF.

The CDR3 reads CATKSGPGEETQYF. For the CDR3, the DNA is TGTGCCACCAAAAGCGGGCCGGGGGAAGAGACCCAGTACTTC. V gene TRBV15 combines with J gene TRBJ2-5; D is perhaps TRBD2 (6 bases). Trimming left V 7 bases short and J 3 bases short, with 15 bases between. Germline V gene sequence: CDR1 LNHNV, CDR2 YYDKDF (reference sequence). The CDR3 loop spans 14 amino acids.

The gene calls are TRBV28 and TRBJ2-2; TRBD1 is a possible D gene (6 bases). Germline assignment: CDR1 MDHEN and CDR2 SYDVKM. Trimming cost V 6 bases and J 0 bases, with 11 bases left between them. The CDR3 is 15 residues long. Written as DNA, the CDR3 is TGTGCCAGCAGAAGGGGGAGAGCGAACACCGGGGAGCTGTTTTTT. Translating gives CASRRGRANTGELFF. Together with reference TRBV28 and TRBJ2-2, the CDR3 gives the full variable domain: DVKVTQSSRYLVKRTGEKVFLECVQDMDHENMFWYRQDPGLGLRLIYFSYDVKMKEKGDIPEGYSVSREKKERFSLILESASTNQTSMYLCASRRGRANTGELFFGEGSRLTVL.

The genes are TRBV7-6 and TRBJ1-6; 7 bases agree with TRBD1. With 6 bases clipped from V and 7 bases from J, the junction kept 9 bases outside the gene matches. The germline gives CDR1 SGHVS, CDR2 FNYEAQ. The CDR3 is 15 amino acids. CDR3 sequence reads: CASSYGTEGNSPLHF. The CDR3 DNA is TGTGCCAGCAGTTACGGGACAGAGGGGAATTCACCCCTCCACTTT.

The rearrangement links TRBV11-2 to TRBJ2-2, with a tentative D call TRBD2 (6 bases). CDR1 SGHAT and CDR2 FQNNGV come from the germline V gene. V dropped 5 bases and J dropped 5 bases, with 12 bases sitting between them. The CDR3 has 14 amino acids. CDR3: CASSGTAGTGELFF. DNA for the CDR3: TGTGCCAGCAGCGGGACGGCGGGGACCGGGGAGCTGTTTTTT.

This rearrangement joins TRBV11-3 to TRBJ1-1; tentatively, D is TRBD1 (5 bases). The V gene's germline CDR1 is SGHNT and CDR2 YENEEA. The CDR3 has 14 amino acids. Trimming removed 0 bases from V and 1 base from J, with 6 bases in between. CDR3 loop: CASSLDGGNTEAFF. CDR3 DNA sequence: TGTGCCAGCAGCTTAGATGGGGGGAACACTGAAGCTTTCTTT.

The chain couples TRBV15 to TRBJ1-4; no clear D. Germline-derived CDR1 and CDR2 are LNHNV and YYDKDF (reference sequence). Trimming removed 5 bases at V and 0 bases at J, with 4 bases between. The CDR3 is made up of 13 amino acids. The CDR3 nucleotides read TGTGCCACCAGCCCCGCAACTAATGAAAAACTGTTTTTT. Encoded protein: CATSPATNEKLFF.